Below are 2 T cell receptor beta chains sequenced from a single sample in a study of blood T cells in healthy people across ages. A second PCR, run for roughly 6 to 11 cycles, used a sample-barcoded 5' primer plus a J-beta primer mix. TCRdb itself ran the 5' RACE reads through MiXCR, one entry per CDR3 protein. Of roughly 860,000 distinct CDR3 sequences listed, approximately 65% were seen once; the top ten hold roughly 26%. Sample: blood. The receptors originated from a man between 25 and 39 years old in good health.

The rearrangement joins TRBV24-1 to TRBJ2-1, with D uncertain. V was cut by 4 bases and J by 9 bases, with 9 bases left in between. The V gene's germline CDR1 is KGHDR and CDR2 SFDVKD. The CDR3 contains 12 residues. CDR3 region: CATSDWSTEQFF. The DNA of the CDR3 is TGTGCCACCAGTGACTGGTCGACTGAGCAGTTCTTC.

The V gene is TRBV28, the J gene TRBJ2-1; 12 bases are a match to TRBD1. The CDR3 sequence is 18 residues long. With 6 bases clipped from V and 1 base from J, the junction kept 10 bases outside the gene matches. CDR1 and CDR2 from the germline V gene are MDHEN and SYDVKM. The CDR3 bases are TGTGCCAGCAGGTCGGGACAGGGGGCCGCGTGGTCCTACAATGAGCAGTTCTTC. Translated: CASRSGQGAAWSYNEQFF. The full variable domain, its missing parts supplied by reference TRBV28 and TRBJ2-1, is DVKVTQSSRYLVKRTGEKVFLECVQDMDHENMFWYRQDPGLGLRLIYFSYDVKMKEKGDIPEGYSVSREKKERFSLILESASTNQTSMYLCASRSGQGAAWSYNEQFFGPGTRLTVL.